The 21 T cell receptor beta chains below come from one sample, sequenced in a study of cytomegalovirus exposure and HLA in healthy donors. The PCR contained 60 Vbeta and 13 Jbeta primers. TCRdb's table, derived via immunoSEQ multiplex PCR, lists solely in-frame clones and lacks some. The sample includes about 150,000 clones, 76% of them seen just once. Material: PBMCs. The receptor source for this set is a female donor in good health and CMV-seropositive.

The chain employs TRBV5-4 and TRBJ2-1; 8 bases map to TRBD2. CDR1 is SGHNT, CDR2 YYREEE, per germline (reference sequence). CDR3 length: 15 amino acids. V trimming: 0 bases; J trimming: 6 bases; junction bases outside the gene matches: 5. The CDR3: CASSLAGGPGNEQFF. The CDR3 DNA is TGTGCCAGCAGCTTGGCGGGAGGGCCTGGCAATGAGCAGTTCTTC.

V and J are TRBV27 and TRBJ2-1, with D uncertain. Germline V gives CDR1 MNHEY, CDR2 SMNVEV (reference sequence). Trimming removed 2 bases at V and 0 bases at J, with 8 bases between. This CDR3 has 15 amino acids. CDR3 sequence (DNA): TGTGCCAGCAGTTTAGGTACAAGCTCCTACAATGAGCAGTTCTTC. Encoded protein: CASSLGTSSYNEQFF.

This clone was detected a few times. DNA for the CDR3: TGTGCCAGCAATTTACAGATGAACACTGAAGCTTTCTTT. Its translation: CASNLQMNTEAFF. V gene TRBV2 combines with J gene TRBJ1-1, with no clear D. In germline, CDR1 is SNHLY, CDR2 FYNNEI. V was trimmed by 7 bases and J by 0 bases, leaving 9 bases between them. The CDR3 covers 13 residues.

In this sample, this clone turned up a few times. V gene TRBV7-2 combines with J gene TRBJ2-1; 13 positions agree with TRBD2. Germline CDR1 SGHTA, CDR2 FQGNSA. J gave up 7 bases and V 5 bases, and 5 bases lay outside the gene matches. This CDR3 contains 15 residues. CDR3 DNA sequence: TGTGCCAGCAGCCCTGGACTAGCGGGAGAAAATGAGCAGTTCTTC. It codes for CASSPGLAGENEQFF.

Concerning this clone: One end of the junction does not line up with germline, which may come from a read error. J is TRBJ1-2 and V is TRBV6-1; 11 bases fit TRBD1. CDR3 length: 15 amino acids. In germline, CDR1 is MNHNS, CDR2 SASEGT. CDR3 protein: CASNLGQGVNYGYPF. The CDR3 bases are TGTGCCAGCAACCTGGGACAGGGGGTAAACTATGGCTACCCCTTC.

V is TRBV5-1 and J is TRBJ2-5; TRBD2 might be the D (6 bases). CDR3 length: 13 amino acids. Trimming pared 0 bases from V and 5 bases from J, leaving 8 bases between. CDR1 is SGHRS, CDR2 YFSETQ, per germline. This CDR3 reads CASSLEGRETQYF. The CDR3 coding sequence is TGCGCCAGCAGCTTGGAGGGGAGGGAGACCCAGTACTTC.

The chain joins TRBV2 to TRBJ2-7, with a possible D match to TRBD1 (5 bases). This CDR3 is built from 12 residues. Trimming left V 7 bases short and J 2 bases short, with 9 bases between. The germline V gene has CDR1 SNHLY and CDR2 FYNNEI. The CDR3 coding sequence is TGTGCCAGCACCAGGACACCCTACGAGCAGTACTTC. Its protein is CASTRTPYEQYF.

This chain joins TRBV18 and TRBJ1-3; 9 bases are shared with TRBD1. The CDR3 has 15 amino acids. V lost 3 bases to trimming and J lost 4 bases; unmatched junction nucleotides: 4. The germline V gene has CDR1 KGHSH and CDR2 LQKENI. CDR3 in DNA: TGTGCCAGCTCACCCCGCGGACAGGGGGGAAACACCATATATTTT. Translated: CASSPRGQGGNTIYF.

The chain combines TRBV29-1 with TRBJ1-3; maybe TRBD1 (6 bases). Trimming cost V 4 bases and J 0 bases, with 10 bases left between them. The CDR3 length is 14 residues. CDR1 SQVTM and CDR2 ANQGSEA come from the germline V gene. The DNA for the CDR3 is TGCAGCGTTGGGACAGCAGACTCTGGAAACACCATATATTTT. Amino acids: CSVGTADSGNTIYF.

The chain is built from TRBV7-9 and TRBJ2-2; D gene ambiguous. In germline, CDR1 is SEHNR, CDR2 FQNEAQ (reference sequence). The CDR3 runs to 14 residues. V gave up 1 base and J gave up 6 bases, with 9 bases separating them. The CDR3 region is CASSLGGGAGELFF. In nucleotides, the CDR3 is TGTGCCAGCAGCTTAGGAGGCGGCGCCGGGGAGCTGTTTTTT. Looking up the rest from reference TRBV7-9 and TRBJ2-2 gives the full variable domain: DTGVSQNPRHKITKRGQNVTFRCDPISEHNRLYWYRQTLGQGPEFLTYFQNEAQLEKSRLLSDRFSAERPKGSFSTLEIQRTEQGDSAMYLCASSLGGGAGELFFGEGSRLTVL.

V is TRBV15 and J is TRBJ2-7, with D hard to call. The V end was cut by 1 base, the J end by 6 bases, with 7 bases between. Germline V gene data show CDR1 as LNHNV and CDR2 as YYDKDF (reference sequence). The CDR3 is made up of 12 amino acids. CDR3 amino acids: CATSRAYSEQYF. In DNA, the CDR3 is TGTGCCACCAGCAGAGCTTACAGCGAGCAGTACTTC.

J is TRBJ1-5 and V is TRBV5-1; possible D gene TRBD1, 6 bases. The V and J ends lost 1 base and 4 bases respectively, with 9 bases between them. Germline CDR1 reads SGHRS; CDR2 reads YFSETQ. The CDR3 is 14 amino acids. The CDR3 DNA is TGCGCCAGCAGCTTGAACGGACAGAATCAGCCCCAGCATTTT. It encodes CASSLNGQNQPQHF.

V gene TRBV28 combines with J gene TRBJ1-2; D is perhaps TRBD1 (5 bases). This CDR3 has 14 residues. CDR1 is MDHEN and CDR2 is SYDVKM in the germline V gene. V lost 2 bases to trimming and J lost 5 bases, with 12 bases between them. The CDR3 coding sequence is TGTGCCAGCAGTTTAAGGGGTCCCCCGTATGGCTACACCTTC. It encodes CASSLRGPPYGYTF.

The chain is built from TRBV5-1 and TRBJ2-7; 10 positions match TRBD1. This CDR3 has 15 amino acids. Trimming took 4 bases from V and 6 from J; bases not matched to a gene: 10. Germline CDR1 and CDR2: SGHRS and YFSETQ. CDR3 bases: TGCGCCAGCAGCGAGGAATGGGGACAGGGGATCGAGCAGTACTTC. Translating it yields CASSEEWGQGIEQYF.

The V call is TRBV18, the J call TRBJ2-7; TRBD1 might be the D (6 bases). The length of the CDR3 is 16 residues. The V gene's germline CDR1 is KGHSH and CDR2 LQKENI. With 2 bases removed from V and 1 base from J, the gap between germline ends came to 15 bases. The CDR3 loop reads CASSPRLQGLSYEQYF. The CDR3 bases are TGTGCCAGCTCACCAAGGCTACAGGGCTTATCCTACGAGCAGTACTTC.

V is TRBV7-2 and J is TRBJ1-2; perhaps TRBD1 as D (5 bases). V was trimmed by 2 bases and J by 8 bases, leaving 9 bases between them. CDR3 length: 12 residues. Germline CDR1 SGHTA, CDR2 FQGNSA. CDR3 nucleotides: TGTGCCAGCAGCTTATACGGGGGGGGCTACACCTTC. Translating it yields CASSLYGGGYTF.

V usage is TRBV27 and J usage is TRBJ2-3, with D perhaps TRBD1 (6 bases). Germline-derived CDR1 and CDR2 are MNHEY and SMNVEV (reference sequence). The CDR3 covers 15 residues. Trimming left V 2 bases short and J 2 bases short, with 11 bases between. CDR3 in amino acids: CASSLTGGLTDTQYF. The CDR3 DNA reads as TGTGCCAGCAGTTTAACTGGGGGCCTCACAGATACGCAGTATTTT.

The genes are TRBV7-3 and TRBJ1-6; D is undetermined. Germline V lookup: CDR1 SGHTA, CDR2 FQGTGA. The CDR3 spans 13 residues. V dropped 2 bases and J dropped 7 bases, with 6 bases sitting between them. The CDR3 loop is CASSLLLNSPLHF. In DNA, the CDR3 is TGTGCCAGCAGCTTATTGCTAAATTCACCCCTCCACTTT. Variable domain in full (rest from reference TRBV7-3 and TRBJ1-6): GAGVSQTPSNKVTEKGKYVELRCDPISGHTALYWYRQSLGQGPEFLIYFQGTGAADDSGLPNDRFFAVRPEGSVSTLKIQRTERGDSAVYLCASSLLLNSPLHFGNGTRLTVT.

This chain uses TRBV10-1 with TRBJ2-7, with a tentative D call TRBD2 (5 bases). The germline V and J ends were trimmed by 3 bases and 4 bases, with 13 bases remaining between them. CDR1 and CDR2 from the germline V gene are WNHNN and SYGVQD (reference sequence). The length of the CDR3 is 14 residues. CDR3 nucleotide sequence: TGCGCCAGCAGTGACTACGGGGATGGGTACGAGCAGTACTTC. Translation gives CASSDYGDGYEQYF.

The CDR3 loop is CASSSSGSSYEQYF. The DNA of the CDR3 is TGTGCCAGCAGCAGTAGCGGCAGCTCCTACGAGCAGTACTTC. The rearrangement uses TRBV7-7 and TRBJ2-7; perhaps TRBD2 as D (6 bases). The CDR3 contains 14 residues. V shed 5 bases and J shed 0 bases, with 11 bases lying between them. Germline V gives CDR1 SSHAT, CDR2 FNYEAQ (reference sequence). The entire variable domain, with the rest obtained from reference TRBV7-7 and TRBJ2-7, is as follows: GAGVSQSPRYKVTKRGQDVTLRCDPISSHATLYWYQQALGQGPEFLTYFNYEAQPDKSGLPSDRFSAERPEGSISTLTIQRTEQRDSAMYRCASSSSGSSYEQYFGPGTRLTVT.

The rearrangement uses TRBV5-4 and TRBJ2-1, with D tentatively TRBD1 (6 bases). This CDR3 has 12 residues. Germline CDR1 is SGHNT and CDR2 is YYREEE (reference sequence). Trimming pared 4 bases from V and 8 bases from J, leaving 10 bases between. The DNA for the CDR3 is TGTGCCAGCAGCCCGCAGGGGTATGAGCAGTTCTTC. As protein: CASSPQGYEQFF.